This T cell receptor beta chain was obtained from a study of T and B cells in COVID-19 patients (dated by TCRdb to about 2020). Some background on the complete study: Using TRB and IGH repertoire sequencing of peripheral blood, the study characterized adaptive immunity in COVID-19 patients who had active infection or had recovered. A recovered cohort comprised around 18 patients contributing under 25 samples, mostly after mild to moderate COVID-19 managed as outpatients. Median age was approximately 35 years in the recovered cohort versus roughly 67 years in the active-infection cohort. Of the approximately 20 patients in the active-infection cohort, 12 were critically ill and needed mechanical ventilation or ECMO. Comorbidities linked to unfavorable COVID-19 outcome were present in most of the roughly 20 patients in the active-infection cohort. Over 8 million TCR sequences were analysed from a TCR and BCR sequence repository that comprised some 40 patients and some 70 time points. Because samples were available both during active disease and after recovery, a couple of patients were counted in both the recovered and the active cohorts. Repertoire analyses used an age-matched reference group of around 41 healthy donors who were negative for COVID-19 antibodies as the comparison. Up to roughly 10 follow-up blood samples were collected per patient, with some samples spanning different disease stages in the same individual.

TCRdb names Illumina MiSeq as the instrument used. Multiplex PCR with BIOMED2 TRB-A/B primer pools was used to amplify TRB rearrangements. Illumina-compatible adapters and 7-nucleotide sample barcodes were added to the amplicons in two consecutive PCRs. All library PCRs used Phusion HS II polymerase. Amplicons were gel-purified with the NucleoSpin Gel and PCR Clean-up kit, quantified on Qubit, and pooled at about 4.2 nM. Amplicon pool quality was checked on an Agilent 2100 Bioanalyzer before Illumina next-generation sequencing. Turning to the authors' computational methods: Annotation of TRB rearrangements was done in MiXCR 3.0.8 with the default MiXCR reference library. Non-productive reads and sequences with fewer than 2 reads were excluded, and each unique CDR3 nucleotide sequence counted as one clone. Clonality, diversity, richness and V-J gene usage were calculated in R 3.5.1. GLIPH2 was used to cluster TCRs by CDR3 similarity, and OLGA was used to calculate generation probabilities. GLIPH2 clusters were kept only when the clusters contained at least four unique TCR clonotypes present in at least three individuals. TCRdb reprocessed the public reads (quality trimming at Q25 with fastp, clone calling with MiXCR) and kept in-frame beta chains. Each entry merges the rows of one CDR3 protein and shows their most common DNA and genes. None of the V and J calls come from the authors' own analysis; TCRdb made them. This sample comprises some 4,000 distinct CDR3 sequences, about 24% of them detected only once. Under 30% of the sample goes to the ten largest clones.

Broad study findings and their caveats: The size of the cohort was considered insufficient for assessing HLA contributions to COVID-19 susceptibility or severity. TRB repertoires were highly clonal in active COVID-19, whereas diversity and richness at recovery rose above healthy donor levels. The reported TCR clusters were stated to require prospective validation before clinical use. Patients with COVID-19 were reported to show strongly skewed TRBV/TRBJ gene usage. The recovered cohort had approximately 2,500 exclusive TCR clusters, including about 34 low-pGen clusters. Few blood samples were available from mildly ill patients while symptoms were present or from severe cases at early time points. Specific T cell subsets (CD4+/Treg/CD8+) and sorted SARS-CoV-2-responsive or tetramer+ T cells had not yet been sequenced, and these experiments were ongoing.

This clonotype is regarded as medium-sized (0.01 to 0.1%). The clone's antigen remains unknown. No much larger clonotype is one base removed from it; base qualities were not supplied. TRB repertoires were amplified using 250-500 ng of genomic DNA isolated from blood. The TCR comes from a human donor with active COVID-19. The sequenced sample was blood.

The bases read TGTGCCAGCAGTGAACAGGGTGAGCAGTTCTTC. The encoded protein is CASSEQGEQFF. This chain is built from TRBV6-1 and TRBJ2-1; perhaps TRBD1 is the D gene, with 5 bases matching. CDR1 is given as MNHNS and CDR2 as SASEGT, both from the germline V gene. V is reduced by 2 bases and J by 9 bases, leaving a spacing of 5 bases between them. Spanning cysteine to phenylalanine, the CDR3 consists of 11 amino acids. Left in the record is the CDR3 DNA by itself, 33 bases read in frame from the first base.